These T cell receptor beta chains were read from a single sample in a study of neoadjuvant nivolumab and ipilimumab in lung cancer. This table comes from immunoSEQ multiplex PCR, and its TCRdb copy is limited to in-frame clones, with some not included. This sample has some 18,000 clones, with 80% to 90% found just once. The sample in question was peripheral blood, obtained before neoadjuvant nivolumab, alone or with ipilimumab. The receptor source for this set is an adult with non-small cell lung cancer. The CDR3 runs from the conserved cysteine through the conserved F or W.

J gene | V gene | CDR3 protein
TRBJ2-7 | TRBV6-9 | CASSLRTEGESYEQYF
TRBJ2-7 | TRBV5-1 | CASRVDSTSSYEQYF
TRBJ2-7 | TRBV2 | CASTRRSRDDEQYF
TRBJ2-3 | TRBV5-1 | CASSLRDTSTDTQYF
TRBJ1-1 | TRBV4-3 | CASSYSRNTEAFF
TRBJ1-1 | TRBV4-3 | CASSLTGNTEAFF
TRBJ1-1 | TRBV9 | CASSQSVSRNTEAFF
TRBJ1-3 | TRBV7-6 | CASSLGTQNTIYF
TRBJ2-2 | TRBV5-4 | CASSLEGGPDPELFF
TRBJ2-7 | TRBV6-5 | CASSLRQGGYEQYF
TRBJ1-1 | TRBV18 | CASREGGQNTEAFF
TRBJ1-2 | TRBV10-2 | CASSDGRLANYGYTF
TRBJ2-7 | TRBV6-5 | CASSSGLLSSYEQYF
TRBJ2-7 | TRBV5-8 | CASSLAWTGETYEQYF
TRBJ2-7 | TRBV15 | CATSPQAAYEQYF
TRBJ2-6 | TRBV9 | CASSVRQGWGSSSGANVLTF
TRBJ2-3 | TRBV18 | CASSPISSRTDTQYF
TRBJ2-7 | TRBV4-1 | CASSQERQQTSYEQYF
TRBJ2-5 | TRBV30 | CAWRARFETQYF
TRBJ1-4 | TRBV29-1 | CSVRPTNEKLFF
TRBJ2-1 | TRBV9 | CASSVSPGLYNEQFF
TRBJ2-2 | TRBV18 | CASDRANTGELFF
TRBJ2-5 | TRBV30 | CAWSRGLAEQETQYF
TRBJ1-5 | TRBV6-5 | CASSTGGKPQHF
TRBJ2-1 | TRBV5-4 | CASSLDPSGEQFF
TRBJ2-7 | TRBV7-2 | CASSLGGGGYEQYF
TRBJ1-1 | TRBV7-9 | CASSLGARRMNTEAFF
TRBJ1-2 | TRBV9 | CASSPREGNYGYTF